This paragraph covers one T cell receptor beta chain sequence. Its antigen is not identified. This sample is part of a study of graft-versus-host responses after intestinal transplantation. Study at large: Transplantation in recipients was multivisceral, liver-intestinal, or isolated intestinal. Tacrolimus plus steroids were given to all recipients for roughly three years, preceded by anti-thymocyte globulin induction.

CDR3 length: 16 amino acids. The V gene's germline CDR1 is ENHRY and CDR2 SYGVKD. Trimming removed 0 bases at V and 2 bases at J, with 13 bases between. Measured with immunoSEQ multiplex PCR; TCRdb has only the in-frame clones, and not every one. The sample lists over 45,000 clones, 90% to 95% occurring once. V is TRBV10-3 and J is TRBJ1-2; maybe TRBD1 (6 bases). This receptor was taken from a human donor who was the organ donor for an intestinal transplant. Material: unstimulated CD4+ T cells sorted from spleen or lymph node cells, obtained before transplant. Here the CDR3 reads CAISESMGGSNYGYTF. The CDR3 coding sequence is TGTGCCATCAGTGAGTCTATGGGGGGCTCAAACTATGGCTACACCTTC.